What follows describes a single T cell receptor beta chain. Assay used: immunoSEQ multiplex PCR; TCRdb lists only in-frame clones, some missing. Among approximately 470,000 clones listed, approximately 84% were seen once. This entry belongs to a study of shared clonotypes between healthy human individuals. Germline V gene lookup returns CDR1 SGHRS and CDR2 YFSETQ. The CDR3 runs 14 residues. Trimming shortened V by 3 bases and J by 4 bases, and 13 bases separated the two germline ends. The sample consisted of PBMCs. This TCR derives from a woman between 35 and 50 years old in good health. Some clones in this sample may be carry-over from other donors' samples. V and J are TRBV5-1 and TRBJ1-1; possible D gene TRBD1, 5 bases. DNA of the CDR3: TGCGCCAGCAGCTATCCGACAAGGGGCACTGAAGCTTTCTTT. Protein product: CASSYPTRGTEAFF.